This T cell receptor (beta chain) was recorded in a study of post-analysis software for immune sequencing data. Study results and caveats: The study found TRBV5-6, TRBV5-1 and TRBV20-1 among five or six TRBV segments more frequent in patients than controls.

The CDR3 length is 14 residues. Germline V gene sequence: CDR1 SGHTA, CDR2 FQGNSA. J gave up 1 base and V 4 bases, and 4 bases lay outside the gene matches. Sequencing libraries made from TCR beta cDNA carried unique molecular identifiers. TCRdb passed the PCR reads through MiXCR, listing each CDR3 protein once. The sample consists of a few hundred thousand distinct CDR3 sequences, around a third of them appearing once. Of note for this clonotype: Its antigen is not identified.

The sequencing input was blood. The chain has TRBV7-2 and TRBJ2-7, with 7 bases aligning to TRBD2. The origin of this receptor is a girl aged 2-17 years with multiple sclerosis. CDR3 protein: CASSSAGLSYEQYF. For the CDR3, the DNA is TGTGCCAGCAGCTCAGCGGGGCTATCCTACGAGCAGTACTTC.